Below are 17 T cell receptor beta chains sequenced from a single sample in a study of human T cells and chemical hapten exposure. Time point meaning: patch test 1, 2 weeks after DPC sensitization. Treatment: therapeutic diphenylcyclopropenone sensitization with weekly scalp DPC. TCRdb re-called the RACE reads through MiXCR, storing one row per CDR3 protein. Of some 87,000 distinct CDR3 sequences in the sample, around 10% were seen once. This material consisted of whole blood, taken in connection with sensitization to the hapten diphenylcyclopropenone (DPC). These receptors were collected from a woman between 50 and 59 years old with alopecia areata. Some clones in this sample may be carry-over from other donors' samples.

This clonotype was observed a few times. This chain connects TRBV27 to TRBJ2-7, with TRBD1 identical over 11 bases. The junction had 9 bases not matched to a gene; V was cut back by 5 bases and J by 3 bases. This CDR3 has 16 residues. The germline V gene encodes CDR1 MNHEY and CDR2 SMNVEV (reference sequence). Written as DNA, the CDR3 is TGTGCCAGCAGTCCACGCACCGGGACAGGGGGCTACGAGCAGTACTTC. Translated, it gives CASSPRTGTGGYEQYF.

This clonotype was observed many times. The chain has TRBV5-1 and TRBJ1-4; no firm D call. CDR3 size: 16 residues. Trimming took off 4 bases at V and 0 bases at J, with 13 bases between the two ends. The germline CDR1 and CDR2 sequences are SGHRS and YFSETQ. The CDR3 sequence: CASSRDGMATNEKLFF. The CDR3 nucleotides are TGCGCCAGCAGCCGAGACGGGATGGCAACTAATGAAAAACTGTTTTTT.

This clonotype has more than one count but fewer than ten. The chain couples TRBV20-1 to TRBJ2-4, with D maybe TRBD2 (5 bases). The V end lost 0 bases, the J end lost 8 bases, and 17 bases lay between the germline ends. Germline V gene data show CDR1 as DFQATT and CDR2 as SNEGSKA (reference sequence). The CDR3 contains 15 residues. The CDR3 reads CSARDVTPQRDIQYF. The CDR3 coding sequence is TGCAGTGCTAGAGATGTCACCCCCCAGAGGGACATTCAGTACTTC.

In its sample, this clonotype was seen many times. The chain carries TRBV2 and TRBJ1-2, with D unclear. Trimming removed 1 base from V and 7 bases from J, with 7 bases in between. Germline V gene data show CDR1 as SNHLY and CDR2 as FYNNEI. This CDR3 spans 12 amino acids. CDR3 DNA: TGTGCCAGCAGTGAAGATGTAGGTGGCTACACCTTC. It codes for CASSEDVGGYTF.

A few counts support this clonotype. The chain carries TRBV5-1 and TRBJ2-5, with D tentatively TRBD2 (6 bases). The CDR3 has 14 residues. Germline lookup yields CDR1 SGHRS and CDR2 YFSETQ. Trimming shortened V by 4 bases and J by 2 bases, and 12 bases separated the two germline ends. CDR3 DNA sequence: TGCGCCAGCAGCCCCGGGACTCTTCAAGAGACCCAGTACTTC. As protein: CASSPGTLQETQYF.

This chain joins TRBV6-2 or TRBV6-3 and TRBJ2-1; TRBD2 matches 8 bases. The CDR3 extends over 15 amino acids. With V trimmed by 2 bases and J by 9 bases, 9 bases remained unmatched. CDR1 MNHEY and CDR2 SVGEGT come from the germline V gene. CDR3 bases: TGTGCCAGCAGTTACGTTGTAGCGGGAAAGGGTGAGCAGTTCTTC. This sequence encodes CASSYVVAGKGEQFF.

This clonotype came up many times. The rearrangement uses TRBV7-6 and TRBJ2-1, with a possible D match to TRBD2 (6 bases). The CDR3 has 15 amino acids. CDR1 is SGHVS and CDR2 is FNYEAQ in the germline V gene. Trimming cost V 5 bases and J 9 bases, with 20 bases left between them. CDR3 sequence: CASSTSLGRFGEQFF. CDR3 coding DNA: TGTGCCAGCAGCACTAGCCTTGGGAGATTTGGTGAGCAGTTCTTC.

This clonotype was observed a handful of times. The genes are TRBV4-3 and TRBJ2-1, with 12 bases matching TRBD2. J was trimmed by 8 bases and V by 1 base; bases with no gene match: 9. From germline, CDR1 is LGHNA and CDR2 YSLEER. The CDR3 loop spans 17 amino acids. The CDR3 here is CASSQVVTSGSSYEQFF. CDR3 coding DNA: TGCGCCAGCAGCCAAGTCGTGACTAGCGGGAGTTCATATGAGCAGTTCTTC.

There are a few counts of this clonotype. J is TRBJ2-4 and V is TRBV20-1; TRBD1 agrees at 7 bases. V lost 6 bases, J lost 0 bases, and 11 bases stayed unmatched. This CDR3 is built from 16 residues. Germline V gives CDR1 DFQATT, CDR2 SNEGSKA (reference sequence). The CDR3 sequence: CSAWTGFTLAKNIQYF. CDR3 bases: TGCAGTGCGTGGACAGGATTTACCCTAGCCAAAAACATTCAGTACTTC.

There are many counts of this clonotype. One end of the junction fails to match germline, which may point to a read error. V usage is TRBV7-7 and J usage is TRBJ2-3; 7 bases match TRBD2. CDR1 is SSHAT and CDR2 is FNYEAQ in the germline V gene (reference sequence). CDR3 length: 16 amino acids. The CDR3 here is CASSPGRTSSTDTQYF. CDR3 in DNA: TGTGCTAGCAGCCCCGGGAGGACTTCTAGCACAGATACGCAGTATTTT.

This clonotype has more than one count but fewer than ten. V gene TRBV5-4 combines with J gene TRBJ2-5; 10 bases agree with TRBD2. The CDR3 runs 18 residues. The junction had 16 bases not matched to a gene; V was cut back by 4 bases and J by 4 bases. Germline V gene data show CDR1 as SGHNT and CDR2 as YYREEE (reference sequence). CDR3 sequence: CASSPGMRSGRGRETQYF. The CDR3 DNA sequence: TGTGCCAGCAGCCCCGGAATGAGGAGCGGGAGGGGTCGAGAGACCCAGTACTTC.

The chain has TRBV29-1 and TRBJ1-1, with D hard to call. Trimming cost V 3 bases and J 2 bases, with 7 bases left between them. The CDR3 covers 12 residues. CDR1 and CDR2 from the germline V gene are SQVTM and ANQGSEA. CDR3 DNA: TGCAGCGTTGATGGGAGTAACACTGAAGCTTTCTTT. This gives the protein CSVDGSNTEAFF.

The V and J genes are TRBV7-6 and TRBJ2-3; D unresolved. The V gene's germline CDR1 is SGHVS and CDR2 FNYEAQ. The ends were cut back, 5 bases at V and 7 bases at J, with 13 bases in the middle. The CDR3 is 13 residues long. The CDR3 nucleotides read TGTGCCAGCAGCCCTGGAGACGTACATACGCAGTATTTT. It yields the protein CASSPGDVHTQYF.

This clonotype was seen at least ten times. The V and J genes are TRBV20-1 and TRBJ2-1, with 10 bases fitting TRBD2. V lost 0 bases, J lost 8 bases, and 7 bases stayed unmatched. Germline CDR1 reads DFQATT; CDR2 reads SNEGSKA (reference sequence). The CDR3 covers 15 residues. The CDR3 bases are TGCAGTGCTAGAGATCCCCTAGCGGGAGAATATGAGCAGTTCTTC. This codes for CSARDPLAGEYEQFF.

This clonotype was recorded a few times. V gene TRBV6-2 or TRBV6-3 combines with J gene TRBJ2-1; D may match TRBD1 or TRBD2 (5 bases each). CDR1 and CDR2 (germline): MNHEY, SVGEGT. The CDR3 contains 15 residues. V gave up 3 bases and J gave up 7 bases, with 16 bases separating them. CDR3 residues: CASSYWGRTGNEQFF. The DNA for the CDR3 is TGTGCCAGCAGTTATTGGGGGAGAACGGGAAATGAGCAGTTCTTC.

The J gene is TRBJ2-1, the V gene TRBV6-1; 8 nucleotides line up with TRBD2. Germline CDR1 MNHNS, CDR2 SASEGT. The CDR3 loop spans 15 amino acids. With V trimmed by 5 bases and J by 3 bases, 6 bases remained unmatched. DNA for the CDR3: TGTGCCAGCAGTTCTACTAGCGGCCGCTACAATGAGCAGTTCTTC. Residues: CASSSTSGRYNEQFF.

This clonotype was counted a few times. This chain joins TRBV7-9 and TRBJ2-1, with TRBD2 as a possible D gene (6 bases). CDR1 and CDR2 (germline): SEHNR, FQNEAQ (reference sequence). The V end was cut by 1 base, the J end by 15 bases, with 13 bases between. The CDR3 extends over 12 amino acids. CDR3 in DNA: TGTGCCAGCAGCTTAGGCGGGAAGTCCCGGTTCTTC. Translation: CASSLGGKSRFF.